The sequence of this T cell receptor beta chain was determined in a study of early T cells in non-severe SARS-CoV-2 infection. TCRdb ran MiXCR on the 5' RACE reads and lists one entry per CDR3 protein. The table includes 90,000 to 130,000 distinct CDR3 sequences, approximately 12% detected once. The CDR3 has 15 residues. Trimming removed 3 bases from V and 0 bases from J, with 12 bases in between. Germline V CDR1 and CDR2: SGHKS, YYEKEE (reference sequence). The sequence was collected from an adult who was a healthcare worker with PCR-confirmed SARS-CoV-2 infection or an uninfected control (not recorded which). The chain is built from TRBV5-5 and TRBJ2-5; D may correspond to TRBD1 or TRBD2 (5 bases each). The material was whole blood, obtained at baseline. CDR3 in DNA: TGTGCCAGCAGCTACGGGACCGAGTACCAAGAGACCCAGTACTTC. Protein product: CASSYGTEYQETQYF.